This paragraph covers one TCR beta chain sequence. The antigen remains undetermined. This entry is derived from a study of OX40 agonist ivuxolimab in advanced cancers. Background on the study: The dose-escalation cohort had hepatocellular carcinoma, melanoma, renal cell or head and neck cancer. Of mixed ages from about 20 to 90 and averaging roughly 64 years, the group was approximately 84% male. Partial responses occurred in Three dose-escalation patients, one with hepatocellular carcinoma and two with cutaneous melanoma. The study's findings and limits: There were, on average, more expanded clones in CD8+ T cells than in CD4+.

The CDR3 sequence is 9 residues long. Deletions cut 8 bases from V and 8 bases from J, with 9 bases between. CDR1 and CDR2 from the germline V gene are DFQATT and SNEGSKA (reference sequence). Assay: immunoSEQ multiplex PCR; the TCRdb copy retains only in-frame clones and omits some. Of approximately 70,000 clones in the sample, 85% to 90% are singletons; the top ten hold approximately 6.1%. The TCR comes from an adult with an advanced solid tumor such as melanoma, head and neck, liver or kidney cancer. The sequencing here drew on CD4+ or CD8+ T cells sorted from blood, taken in a trial of the OX40 agonist ivuxolimab. The rearrangement links TRBV20-1 to TRBJ1-2; D is uncertain. CDR3 protein: CSSVYGYTF. The DNA of the CDR3 is TGCAGTTCTGTGTACGGCTACACCTTC.